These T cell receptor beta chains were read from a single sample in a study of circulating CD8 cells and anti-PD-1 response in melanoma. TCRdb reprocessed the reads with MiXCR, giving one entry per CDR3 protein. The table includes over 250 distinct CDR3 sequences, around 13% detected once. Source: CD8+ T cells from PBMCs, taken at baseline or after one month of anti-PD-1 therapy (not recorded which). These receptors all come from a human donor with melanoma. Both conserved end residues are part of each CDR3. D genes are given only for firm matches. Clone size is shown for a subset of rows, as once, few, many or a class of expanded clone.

TGTGCCAGCAGTGTAAAGGGACCTTACGAGCAGTACTTC	CASSVKGPYEQYF	-	TRBJ2-7	medium-sized	TRBV25-1
TGTGCCAGCAGTTCCACAGACAATGAGCAGTTCTTC	CASSSTDNEQFF	-	TRBJ2-1	large	TRBV27
TGTGCCAGCAGTTTCCCCTCCGCGACTAGCGGGGGACAAGAGACCCAGTACTTC	CASSFPSATSGGQETQYF	TRBD2	TRBJ2-5	medium-sized	TRBV28
TGTGCCAGCAGCCCCGAGGGGGAGGCCGATGAAAAACTGTTTTTT	CASSPEGEADEKLFF	-	TRBJ1-4	large	TRBV6-5
TGTGCCAGCAGCTTTGGACAGGGAAGGCCCTATGGCTACACCTTC	CASSFGQGRPYGYTF	TRBD1	TRBJ1-2	medium-sized	TRBV13
TGTGCCAGCAGCCCTGGCGGGGGAGCCTATGGCTACACCTTC	CASSPGGGAYGYTF	-	TRBJ1-2	few	TRBV7-9
TGTGCCAGCACGACAGCGTCCTACAATGAGCAGTTCTTC	CASTTASYNEQFF	-	TRBJ2-1	medium-sized	TRBV2
TGTGCCAGCAGCTTAATCCCACCTCGGGCGGGGGGGAATGAGCAGTTCTTC	CASSLIPPRAGGNEQFF	TRBD2	TRBJ2-1	medium-sized	TRBV7-6
TGTGCCAGCAGCTCCCTATTACAGGGGGCTTCCTACGAGCAGTACTTC	CASSSLLQGASYEQYF	TRBD1	TRBJ2-7	medium-sized	TRBV5-5
TGTGCCAACGGGCCGCGGGGAAGTTACAACAATGAGCAGTTCTTC	CANGPRGSYNNEQFF	-	TRBJ2-1	-	TRBV2
TGTGCCAGCAGTTTAACACTTGGGGATCGGGACACCTATGGCTACACCTTC	CASSLTLGDRDTYGYTF	-	TRBJ1-2	medium-sized	TRBV27
TGCGCCAGCAGCCTAGCGGAAAGCACAGATACGCAGTATTTT	CASSLAESTDTQYF	-	TRBJ2-3	medium-sized	TRBV4-1
TGCAGTGCTTCGGGCGGGGTTACTAGCTCCTACAATGAGCAGTTCTTC	CSASGGVTSSYNEQFF	-	TRBJ2-1	medium-sized	TRBV20-1
TGTGCCAGCAGCCCGGTCCAGCGGGGTTCCTACGAGCAGTACTTC	CASSPVQRGSYEQYF	TRBD2	TRBJ2-7	medium-sized	TRBV7-8
TGCAGCGCCGACTACCTGAGACTAGCTGACACAGATACGCAGTATTTT	CSADYLRLADTDTQYF	TRBD2	TRBJ2-3	medium-sized	TRBV29-1
TGTGCCAGCAGCTACAGACTAGCGGGGTCCTACAATGAGCAGTTCTTC	CASSYRLAGSYNEQFF	TRBD2	TRBJ2-1	medium-sized	TRBV7-2